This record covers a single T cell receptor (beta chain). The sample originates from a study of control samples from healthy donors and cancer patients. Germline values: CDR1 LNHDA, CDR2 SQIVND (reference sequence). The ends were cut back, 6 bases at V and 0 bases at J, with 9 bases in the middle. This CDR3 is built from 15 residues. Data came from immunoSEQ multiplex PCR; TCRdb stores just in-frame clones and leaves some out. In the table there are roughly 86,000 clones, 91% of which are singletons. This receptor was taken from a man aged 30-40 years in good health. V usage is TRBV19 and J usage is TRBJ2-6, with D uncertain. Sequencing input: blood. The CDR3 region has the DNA TGTGCCAGTAGCCTCCTAAGCTCTGGGGCCAACGTCCTGACTTTC. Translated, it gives CASSLLSSGANVLTF.